This T cell receptor (beta chain) derives from a study of blood T cell repertoires in COVID-19. On the study more broadly: The United States, Italy and Spain supplied acute and convalescent COVID-19 samples. T cells, B-cell-depleted T cells, or PBMCs provided the cDNA or gDNA that served as material.

The CDR3 is made up of 14 amino acids. Trimming removed 7 bases at V and 0 bases at J, with 12 bases between. Germline V gives CDR1 SNHLY, CDR2 FYNNEI. This clone was detected only once. As originally analysed: Amplification from reference gene primers served as the basis for estimated nucleated cell counts. Sequenced by immunoSEQ multiplex PCR; TCRdb stores in-frame clones only, minus some. V, J and clone size derive from that table, while D and trimming were established from the DNA sequence. The sample carries about 59,000 clones, around 81% recorded once. The specimen sequenced was peripheral blood. The V call is TRBV2, the J call TRBJ1-1, with a possible D match to TRBD1 (5 bases). This sequence originates from a woman aged 80 or over with active or convalescent COVID-19. CDR3 sequence: CASKQGAVNTEAFF. The CDR3 nucleotides read TGTGCCAGCAAACAAGGGGCAGTGAACACTGAAGCTTTCTTT.